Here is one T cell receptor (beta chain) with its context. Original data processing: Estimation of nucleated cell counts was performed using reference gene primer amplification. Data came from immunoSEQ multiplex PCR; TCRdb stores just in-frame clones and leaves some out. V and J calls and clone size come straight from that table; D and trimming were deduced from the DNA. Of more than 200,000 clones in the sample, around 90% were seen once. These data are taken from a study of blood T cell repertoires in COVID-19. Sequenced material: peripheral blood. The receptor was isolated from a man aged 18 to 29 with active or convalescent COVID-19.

The CDR3 protein is CASSDRRTGGDEQYF. The CDR3 DNA follows: TGTGCCAGCTCAGACCGGCGGACAGGGGGCGACGAGCAGTACTTC. The chain couples TRBV18 to TRBJ2-7; 11 bases match TRBD1. Germline V gives CDR1 KGHSH, CDR2 LQKENI. The CDR3 sequence is 15 residues long. V shed 5 bases and J 5 bases; nucleotides not matched to a gene: 8.